These 7 T cell receptor beta chains share one sample of origin, sequenced in a study of blood T cell repertoires in COVID-19. The data were produced by immunoSEQ multiplex PCR, yet TCRdb's version contains in-frame clones alone and is incomplete. The sample lists under 95,000 clones, nearly 85% occurring once. Material for sequencing was peripheral blood. The receptors derive from a woman of 80 years or more with acute or convalescent COVID-19.

The gene calls are TRBV11-2 and TRBJ1-1; 8 bases agree with TRBD1. Germline assignment: CDR1 SGHAT and CDR2 FQNNGV. The CDR3 is made up of 15 amino acids. J lost 6 bases, V lost 1 base, and 7 bases had no gene match. Here the CDR3 DNA reads TGTGCCAGCAGCTTAGGCAGACAGGGGAGAGCTGAAGCTTTCTTT. Its translation: CASSLGRQGRAEAFF.

As DNA, the CDR3 is TGTGCCAGCAGCTTAGGGACTAGCAACAATGAGCAGTTCTTC. Translating it yields CASSLGTSNNEQFF. The rearrangement links TRBV7-3 to TRBJ2-1, with 9 bases fitting TRBD2. Germline lookup yields CDR1 SGHTA and CDR2 FQGTGA. After removal of 2 bases from V and 5 bases from J, the junction contained 1 base not matched to a gene. CDR3 length equals 14 residues. Using reference TRBV7-3 and TRBJ2-1 for the parts outside the CDR3, the full variable domain is GAGVSQTPSNKVTEKGKYVELRCDPISGHTALYWYRQSLGQGPEFLIYFQGTGAADDSGLPNDRFFAVRPEGSVSTLKIQRTERGDSAVYLCASSLGTSNNEQFFGPGTRLTVL.

The chain couples TRBV3-1 (or the pseudogene TRBV3-2) to TRBJ1-1; D might be TRBD1 (5 bases). V lost 1 base and J 0 bases, leaving 9 bases between the germline ends. CDR3 length: 15 amino acids. Germline CDR1 and CDR2: LGHDT and YNNKEL (reference sequence). The CDR3 DNA sequence: TGTGCCAGCAGCCAAGTTGACAGCATGAACACTGAAGCTTTCTTT. Translating gives CASSQVDSMNTEAFF.

The chain recombines TRBV4-1 with TRBJ1-2; D unresolved. The CDR3 contains 14 residues. In germline, CDR1 is MGHRA, CDR2 YSYEKL. V was clipped by 2 bases and J by 2 bases, with 9 bases between them. CDR3 bases: TGCGCCAGCAGCCAATCGGGGTGGAACTATGGCTACACCTTC. This codes for CASSQSGWNYGYTF.

This rearrangement joins TRBV5-1 to TRBJ2-5; 11 nucleotides line up with TRBD2. The CDR3 has 16 residues. CDR1 is SGHRS, CDR2 YFSETQ, per germline. V was clipped by 5 bases and J by 2 bases; unmatched bases: 8. In nucleotides, the CDR3 is TGCGCCAGCAGTTCCCGACTAGCGGGGTTACAAGAGACCCAGTACTTC. Translation gives CASSSRLAGLQETQYF.

This sequence joins TRBV12-3 or TRBV12-4 and TRBJ2-3, with no clear D. The V end was cut by 1 base, the J end by 3 bases, with 2 bases between. This CDR3 is 12 amino acids long. DNA for the CDR3: TGTGCCAGCAGTTTAGTAACAGATACGCAGTATTTT. Its translation is CASSLVTDTQYF.

This chain connects TRBV3-1 (or the pseudogene TRBV3-2) to TRBJ2-3; TRBD2 agrees at 9 bases. CDR1 LGHDT and CDR2 YNNKEL come from the germline V gene (reference sequence). There are 16 residues in the CDR3. With V trimmed by 5 bases and J by 1 base, 7 bases remained unmatched. The CDR3 spells CASSRWAGGRTDTQYF. The CDR3 coding sequence is TGTGCCAGCAGCAGGTGGGCGGGAGGGCGCACAGATACGCAGTATTTT.